A selection of T cell receptor beta chains follows, all from one sample in a study of blood T cells in healthy people across ages. TCRdb recomputed calls from the 5' RACE reads with MiXCR, one row per CDR3 protein. The sample holds approximately 780,000 distinct CDR3 sequences, more than 25% seen once. These data were likewise used in another study, on T cells of mothers and their children.

Input material: blood. These receptor sequences come from a boy aged 5-17 years in good health. Both conserved end residues are part of each CDR3. The D gene is left open where the match is weak. Expanded clones are given a class, and other clones once, few, many or no size at all.

TRBV5-5	TRBJ2-1	-	-	TGTGCCAGCAGCATAGGACAGTACAATGAGCAGTTCTTC	CASSIGQYNEQFF
TRBV9	TRBJ2-2	TRBD2	-	TGTGCCAGCAGCACTAGCGGGGGGTTCGGGGAGCTGTTTTTT	CASSTSGGFGELFF
TRBV7-9	TRBJ1-1	-	few	TGTGCCAGCAGCTTAATTAGCTGGGATCGACCTGAAGCTTTCTTT	CASSLISWDRPEAFF
TRBV4-2	TRBJ2-1	-	-	TGTGCCAGCAGCCAAGAACATAGGGAGTACAATGAGCAGTTCTTC	CASSQEHREYNEQFF
TRBV6-2/TRBV6-3	TRBJ2-5	-	-	TGTGCCAGCAGTTACAGGGACGGCCTAAAAGAGACCCAGTACTTC	CASSYRDGLKETQYF
TRBV5-1	TRBJ1-6	-	-	TGCGCCAGCAGCTACGGCGGTAGCTCCTATAATTCACCCCTCCACTTT	CASSYGGSSYNSPLHF
TRBV6-2/TRBV6-3	TRBJ1-2	-	-	TGTGCCAGCAGTTCCTCTACGTCCGGGAGGACCTATGGCTACACCTTC	CASSSSTSGRTYGYTF
TRBV7-2	TRBJ2-2	TRBD2	few	TGTGCCAGCAGCCCCCCGGGACTACGAGCCGGGGAGCTGTTTTTT	CASSPPGLRAGELFF
TRBV29-1	TRBJ1-1	-	-	TGCAGCGTTGAGAGGACTCGAGGAGCTTTCTTT	CSVERTRGAFF
TRBV4-1	TRBJ2-3	-	few	TGCGCCAGCAGCCAAGAGGAGGCAGCCACAGATACGCAGTATTTT	CASSQEEAATDTQYF
TRBV28	TRBJ1-5	-	-	TGTGCCAGCAGTTTCCGGATGACAGTACGAGGCGATCAGCCCCAGCATTTT	CASSFRMTVRGDQPQHF
TRBV6-2/TRBV6-3	TRBJ2-1	-	few	TGTGCCAGCAGCCAGACGTGGGATGAGCAGTTCTTC	CASSQTWDEQFF
TRBV12-3/TRBV12-4	TRBJ2-5	-	-	TGTGCCAGCAATGAACGGGGTCAAGAGACCCAGTACTTC	CASNERGQETQYF
TRBV6-1	TRBJ2-7	-	-	TGTGCCAGCAGGGTGACGGGGAGCTCCTACGAGCAGTACTTC	CASRVTGSSYEQYF
TRBV10-3	TRBJ2-3	-	-	TGTGCCATCAGTGAGTCGGTGGGCACAGATACGCAGTATTTT	CAISESVGTDTQYF
TRBV3-1	TRBJ2-7	-	-	TGTGCCAGCAGCCAAGTCCCCGGCAGTACCTACGAGCAGTACTTC	CASSQVPGSTYEQYF
TRBV7-3	TRBJ2-1	TRBD2	-	TGTGCCAGCAGCAGGGGAGGGGCCCAGAGCTCCTACAATGAGCAGTTCTTC	CASSRGGAQSSYNEQFF
TRBV20-1	TRBJ1-5	-	-	TGCAGTGCTAGGGAGGGGAGCAATCAGCCCCAGCATTTT	CSAREGSNQPQHF
TRBV5-1	TRBJ2-5	-	-	TGCGCCAGCAGCCCCCGACAGATCCAAGAGACCCAGTACTTC	CASSPRQIQETQYF
TRBV6-5	TRBJ2-7	TRBD1	-	TGTGCCAGCAGTTACTCGAAGCAAGGACAGGGTCCCTACGAGCAGTACTTC	CASSYSKQGQGPYEQYF
TRBV7-8	TRBJ2-5	-	-	-	CASSLAALVSVGGGAEETQYF
TRBV7-2	TRBJ2-7	-	-	TGTGCCAGCAGCTTAGAGGGACTCTCAACCTACGAGCAGTACTTC	CASSLEGLSTYEQYF
TRBV9	TRBJ1-3	-	-	TGTGCCAGCAGCGACCTACCGGAGGACACCATATATTTT	CASSDLPEDTIYF
TRBV6-5	TRBJ1-1	-	few	TGTGCCAGCACTAAGGCCGAGGGCGCTGAAGCTTTCTTT	CASTKAEGAEAFF
TRBV29-1	TRBJ2-3	TRBD1	-	TGCAGCTTCTCGACAGGGGGAACAGATACGCAGTATTTT	CSFSTGGTDTQYF
TRBV2	TRBJ1-4	TRBD1	-	TGTGCCAACAGACAGGGGGGCCCCAATGAAAAACTGTTTTTT	CANRQGGPNEKLFF
TRBV12-3/TRBV12-4	TRBJ2-3	-	few	TGTGCCAGCAGTCTACAGGTTGAGGCTACGCAGTATTTT	CASSLQVEATQYF
TRBV7-9	TRBJ1-2	-	-	TGTGCCAGCAGCTTACCCGCAGGGCCGAACTATGGCTACACCTTC	CASSLPAGPNYGYTF
TRBV7-3	TRBJ2-1	-	-	TGTGCCAGCAGCTACCTAGGAGGGGGTGGTTCCTACAATGAGCAGTTCTTC	CASSYLGGGGSYNEQFF
TRBV5-1	TRBJ2-7	-	few	TGCGCCAGCAAGGAAGCCAGCTCCTACGAGCAGTACTTC	CASKEASSYEQYF
TRBV30	TRBJ2-5	-	few	TGTGCCGGCTCCTCCAGGACGGAAGAGACCCAGTACTTC	CAGSSRTEETQYF
TRBV14	TRBJ1-1	-	few	TGTGCCAGCAGCCCCTCGGGACGAGTCAGGATTTTT	CASSPSGRVRIF
TRBV4-1	TRBJ2-2	-	-	TGCGCCAGCAGCTCTGGATGGGAGCCGAACACCGGGGAGCTGTTTTTT	CASSSGWEPNTGELFF
TRBV14	TRBJ2-3	-	-	TGTGCCAGCAGCCCTGGATTCGCTAGCACAGATACGCAGTATTTT	CASSPGFASTDTQYF
TRBV21-1	TRBJ1-1	-	once	TGTGCCAGCAGCTCAGGCGGGGGTGGGGGTCACACTGAAGCTTTCTTT	CASSSGGGGGHTEAFF
TRBV6-2/TRBV6-3	TRBJ2-5	TRBD1	-	TGTGCCAGCAGTCGCTACAGGGGAGAGACCCAGTACTTC	CASSRYRGETQYF
TRBV20-1	TRBJ2-3	-	-	TGCAGTGCTAGCGGGCGAGGGCAGACAGATACGCAGTATTTT	CSASGRGQTDTQYF
TRBV20-1	TRBJ2-5	-	-	TGCAGTGCTAAGGGCCGAGGGGCACCTTCCCAAGAGACCCAGTACTTC	CSAKGRGAPSQETQYF
TRBV29-1	TRBJ2-7	-	-	TGCAGCGTTGAAGATTATCGATCCGGAAACGAGCAGTACTTC	CSVEDYRSGNEQYF
TRBV30	TRBJ1-4	-	-	TGTGCCTGGAGGGTTAATGAAAAACTGTTTTTT	CAWRVNEKLFF